These 25 T cell receptor beta chains originate from one sample sequenced in a study of blood T cells in healthy people across ages. Then a second PCR, running about 6 to 11 cycles, was carried out with a sample-barcoded 5' primer and a J-beta primer mix. TCRdb passed the 5' RACE reads through MiXCR, listing each CDR3 protein once. The repertoire holds more than 900,000 distinct CDR3 sequences, with under 30% as singletons. The same data also went into a second study, on T cells of mothers and their children.

The sequenced sample was blood. These receptors all come from a girl aged 2 to 10 in good health.

The chain couples TRBV7-2 to TRBJ2-5, with TRBD1 matching 7 bases. The DNA matches TRBJ2-7 better at its end, which makes the J call doubtful. The germline CDR1 and CDR2 sequences are SGHTA and FQGNSA. There are 15 residues in the CDR3. CDR3 in amino acids: CASSPRPYRGHEQYF. The CDR3 nucleotides are TGTGCCAGCAGCCCGAGACCTTACAGGGGACACGAGCAGTACTTC.

This clonotype was picked up a small number of times. The CDR3 here is CSARGGLGEKLFF. CDR3 nucleotides: TGCAGTGCTAGAGGGGGTCTTGGTGAAAAACTGTTTTTT. The chain employs TRBV20-1 and TRBJ1-4; D not resolved. Germline V gives CDR1 DFQATT, CDR2 SNEGSKA (reference sequence). The CDR3 extends over 13 amino acids. Trimming removed 1 base from V and 7 bases from J, with 10 bases in between.

Only a few counts were recorded for this clonotype. Sequence at one end of the junction differs from germline and may be a read error. This chain links TRBV20-1 with TRBJ2-5; unclear D gene. The J call could be wrong; TRBJ2-1 is a better fit for the DNA end. Per germline, CDR1 DFQATT and CDR2 SNEGSKA (reference sequence). The CDR3 runs to 15 residues. DNA of the CDR3: TGCAGTGCTATGGATTCGTCTCGCCTGTACAGTGAGCAGTTCTTC. The encoded protein is CSAMDSSRLYSEQFF.

The chain joins TRBV29-1 to TRBJ2-3; D not certain. V shed 3 bases and J shed 1 base, with 8 bases lying between them. The CDR3 length is 13 residues. CDR1 and CDR2 from the germline V gene are SQVTM and ANQGSEA. In nucleotides, the CDR3 is TGCAGCGTTGACACGGAAGGCACAGATACGCAGTATTTT. Translation: CSVDTEGTDTQYF.

This clonotype has a count of ten or more. The chain carries TRBV9 and TRBJ2-5; maybe TRBD2 (6 bases). The J call could be wrong; TRBJ2-1 is a better fit for the DNA end. CDR1 is SGDLS, CDR2 YYNGEE, per germline. CDR3 length equals 16 residues. The CDR3 DNA reads TGTGCCAGCAGCGTGTATGCGGGAACCCCTGGGGATGAGCAGTTCTTC. Residues: CASSVYAGTPGDEQFF.

A few counts support this clonotype. CDR3 coding DNA: TGTGCCAGCAGCCTCGTGGGGGGAAAGGGCGAGCAGTACTTC. It is translated as CASSLVGGKGEQYF. The chain combines TRBV9 with TRBJ2-7, with D possibly TRBD2 on 6 matching bases. The CDR3 covers 14 residues. Germline CDR1 and CDR2: SGDLS and YYNGEE. V was trimmed by 4 bases and J by 6 bases, leaving 17 bases between them.

V is TRBV27 and J is TRBJ1-1; no clear D. Germline CDR1 MNHEY, CDR2 SMNVEV (reference sequence). Trimming removed 3 bases at V and 6 bases at J, with 11 bases between. The CDR3 is 13 residues long. CDR3 coding DNA: TGTGCCAGCAGTTTTAGCGAATTGGCTGAAGCTTTCTTT. It codes for CASSFSELAEAFF.

The gene calls are TRBV25-1 and TRBJ1-6; TRBD1 aligns across 8 bases. The V segment lost 4 bases and the J segment 9 bases; nucleotides outside the gene matches: 8. CDR1 MGHDK and CDR2 SYGVNS come from the germline V gene. The CDR3 is made up of 15 amino acids. CDR3: CASSGRDRRSSPLHF. The DNA for the CDR3 is TGTGCCAGCAGTGGACGGGACAGGAGGAGTTCACCCCTCCACTTT.

V and J are TRBV29-1 and TRBJ2-7; a possible D gene is TRBD2 (5 bases). The germline CDR1 and CDR2 sequences are SQVTM and ANQGSEA. The CDR3 covers 14 residues. V gave up 3 bases and J gave up 5 bases, with 17 bases separating them. The CDR3: CSVDMWGESDEQYF. The DNA for the CDR3 is TGCAGCGTTGATATGTGGGGAGAGTCGGACGAGCAGTACTTC.

This clonotype was detected only once. The chain joins TRBV15 to TRBJ2-4; 8 bases match TRBD1. V dropped 0 bases and J dropped 0; count of bases not matched to a gene: 1. CDR1 is LNHNV, CDR2 YYDKDF, per germline (reference sequence). The CDR3 totals 16 residues. The DNA for the CDR3 is TGTGCCACCAGCAGAGATGACAGGGGAGCCAAAAACATTCAGTACTTC. Translated, it gives CATSRDDRGAKNIQYF.

The J gene is TRBJ1-1, the V gene TRBV5-1; a weak D match, TRBD1 (5 bases). V lost 1 base and J lost 4, with 14 bases in between. The CDR3 is 15 amino acids. Germline values: CDR1 SGHRS, CDR2 YFSETQ. This CDR3 is CASSLYPAGTTEAFF. For the CDR3, the DNA is TGCGCCAGCAGCTTGTACCCAGCAGGGACCACTGAAGCTTTCTTT.

The CDR3 DNA is TGTGCCAGCAGCTTCCCTGAGGGCACAGATACGCAGTATTTT. Amino acid sequence: CASSFPEGTDTQYF. The chain joins TRBV7-9 to TRBJ2-3; D not certain. This CDR3 has 14 amino acids. Per germline, CDR1 SEHNR and CDR2 FQNEAQ (reference sequence). Trimming stripped 3 bases from V and 1 base from J, with 8 bases between.

The V and J genes are TRBV29-1 and TRBJ2-1; D not resolved. The CDR3 covers 12 residues. Per germline, CDR1 SQVTM and CDR2 ANQGSEA. V was cut by 6 bases and J by 7 bases, with 13 bases left in between. The CDR3 DNA follows: TGCAGCGTGGATGACACTGGAAATGAGCAGTTCTTC. It translates to CSVDDTGNEQFF.

The chain employs TRBV4-3 and TRBJ2-2; D gene uncertain. Germline lookup yields CDR1 LGHNA and CDR2 YSLEER. V lost 0 bases and J lost 3, with 14 bases in between. The CDR3 has 17 residues. CDR3 amino acids: CASSQDVGPTYTGELFF. The CDR3 coding sequence is TGCGCCAGCAGCCAAGATGTTGGGCCTACATACACCGGGGAGCTGTTTTTT.

This clonotype was picked up a small number of times. CDR3 protein: CASSEAQGYTDTQYF. In nucleotides, the CDR3 is TGTGCCAGCAGTGAAGCGCAGGGATACACAGATACGCAGTATTTT. V is TRBV2 and J is TRBJ2-3, with D perhaps TRBD1 (5 bases). Germline V CDR1 and CDR2: SNHLY, FYNNEI. The CDR3 runs 15 residues. Trimming cost V 0 bases and J 2 bases, with 9 bases left between them.

This clonotype was seen a single time. V usage is TRBV24-1 and J usage is TRBJ2-1, with TRBD2 matching 11 bases. CDR3 length: 14 amino acids. The germline gives CDR1 KGHDR, CDR2 SFDVKD. The ends lost 4 bases at V and 9 bases at J; junction bases unmatched: 4. The CDR3 reads CATSEGLAVGEQFF. DNA for the CDR3: TGTGCCACCAGTGAGGGACTAGCGGTCGGTGAGCAGTTCTTC.

The rearrangement joins TRBV6-6 to TRBJ2-7; no clear D gene. Germline loops: CDR1 MNHNY, CDR2 SVGAGI (reference sequence). V lost 5 bases and J 4 bases, leaving 9 bases between the germline ends. The CDR3 covers 12 residues. The CDR3 is CASSGQRYEQYF. In DNA, the CDR3 is TGTGCCAGCAGTGGGCAACGGTACGAGCAGTACTTC.

V gene TRBV6-5 combines with J gene TRBJ2-3; no clear D. The CDR3 runs 14 residues. Germline CDR1 is MNHEY and CDR2 is SVGAGI. The ends were cut back, 6 bases at V and 1 base at J, with 11 bases in the middle. CDR3 DNA sequence: TGTGCCAGCAGGACCGGACGTCGCACAGATACGCAGTATTTT. Encoded protein: CASRTGRRTDTQYF.

The chain carries TRBV4-2 and TRBJ2-5; D is tentatively TRBD1 or TRBD2 (5 bases each). The J call may be mistaken, given a closer DNA end match to TRBJ2-7. This CDR3 has 17 residues. CDR1 is LGHNA and CDR2 is YNFKEQ in the germline V gene. Here the CDR3 DNA reads TGTGCCAGCAGCCAAGAAGAGGCTGGGGGTTCGGGCTACGAGCAGTACTTC. Translated: CASSQEEAGGSGYEQYF.

This clonotype was picked up a small number of times. CDR3 loop: CSATGTANTEAFF. For the CDR3, the DNA is TGCAGCGCGACCGGGACGGCGAACACTGAAGCTTTCTTT. The chain uses TRBV29-1 and TRBJ1-1; possibly TRBD1 for D (5 bases). Germline V gene lookup returns CDR1 SQVTM and CDR2 ANQGSEA. V lost 7 bases and J 1 base, leaving 13 bases between the germline ends. The CDR3 is 13 amino acids.

The J gene is TRBJ2-5, the V gene TRBV19, with a possible D match to TRBD1 (6 bases). The CDR3 contains 15 residues. V lost 6 bases, J lost 0 bases, and 14 bases lay in between. Germline V gives CDR1 LNHDA, CDR2 SQIVND (reference sequence). The CDR3 protein is CASSSQTGNQETQYF. For the CDR3, the DNA is TGTGCCAGTAGCTCTCAGACAGGCAACCAAGAGACCCAGTACTTC.

In this sample, this clonotype turned up a few times. The rearrangement joins TRBV6-2 or TRBV6-3 to TRBJ2-2; no reliable D call. Germline V gives CDR1 MNHEY, CDR2 SVGEGT. Trimming left V 2 bases short and J 2 bases short, with 6 bases between. There are 14 residues in the CDR3. CDR3 loop: CASSYLKNTGELFF. CDR3 DNA sequence: TGTGCCAGCAGTTACCTGAAAAACACCGGGGAGCTGTTTTTT.

The rearrangement joins TRBV20-1 to TRBJ2-5; D uncertain. In germline, CDR1 is DFQATT, CDR2 SNEGSKA (reference sequence). The CDR3 is 12 residues long. Trimming pared 5 bases from V and 7 bases from J, leaving 14 bases between. The CDR3 here is CSAGQPLGTQYF. The CDR3 DNA reads as TGCAGTGCTGGCCAGCCCCTGGGGACCCAGTACTTC.

This clonotype was seen more than once but under ten times. The chain links TRBV4-1 to TRBJ2-7, with 9 bases identical to TRBD1. There are 12 residues in the CDR3. Looked up from germline, CDR1 is MGHRA and CDR2 is YSYEKL. Unmatched junction bases numbered 7, after V lost 5 bases and J lost 11 bases. CDR3 loop: CASSGTGGQKYF. The DNA of the CDR3 is TGCGCCAGCAGCGGAACAGGGGGCCAAAAGTACTTC.

This clonotype was counted only a few times. The chain couples TRBV28 to TRBJ1-4, with D possibly being TRBD1 (5 bases). Trimming took off 7 bases at V and 0 bases at J, with 21 bases between the two ends. Germline V gene lookup returns CDR1 MDHEN and CDR2 SYDVKM. This CDR3 region has 18 residues. DNA for the CDR3: TGTGCCAGCACTGGGGGACTTGGCCCCACTACAACTAATGAAAAACTGTTTTTT. Amino acid sequence: CASTGGLGPTTTNEKLFF.